Below, 32 T cell receptor beta chains from the same sample are listed, as sequenced in a study of Ad26.COV2.S vaccination and SARS-CoV-2 variants. The method was immunoSEQ multiplex PCR; TCRdb's version includes in-frame clones alone and lacks a portion of them. The sample shows about 320,000 clones, just under 85% of them seen only once. Noted treatment: around 19 received Ad26.COV2.S at low or high dose, single or two shots; roughly 5 received placebo; per-sample allocation not given. Sample collection was performed on day 63 after the first vaccine or placebo injection. Sequences were derived from peripheral blood, sampled in a trial of Ad26.COV2.S vaccine versus placebo. These receptors were obtained from a person between 18 and 65 years old who received the Ad26.COV2.S COVID-19 vaccine or a placebo.

This rearrangement joins TRBV9 to TRBJ1-3; TRBD1 matches at 7 bases. The CDR3 runs 16 residues. CDR1 is SGDLS and CDR2 is YYNGEE in the germline V gene. Trimming at V came to 5 bases and at J to 2 bases, leaving 10 bases not matched to a gene. The CDR3 reads CASRKEVQGPGNTIYF. The CDR3 nucleotides read TGTGCCAGCAGAAAGGAGGTACAGGGGCCTGGAAACACCATATATTTT.

This clone was counted only a few times. The chain employs TRBV7-9 and TRBJ1-2, with TRBD1 identical over 7 bases. Per germline, CDR1 SEHNR and CDR2 FQNEAQ (reference sequence). This CDR3 spans 14 amino acids. Unmatched junction bases numbered 9, after V lost 5 bases and J lost 6 bases. CDR3 sequence (DNA): TGTGCCAGCAGCCCGACAGGGTTAGAGGATGGCTACACCTTC. It specifies CASSPTGLEDGYTF.

The chain uses TRBV18 and TRBJ1-3; the D is unclear. The CDR3 consists of 13 residues. The V end lost 5 bases, the J end lost 0 bases, and 5 bases lay between the germline ends. From germline, CDR1 is KGHSH and CDR2 LQKENI. The CDR3 loop reads CASSVGSGNTIYF. The CDR3 DNA is TGTGCCAGCTCAGTCGGCTCTGGAAACACCATATATTTT.

The V gene is TRBV4-1, the J gene TRBJ2-6; a weak D match, TRBD2 (5 bases). CDR3 length: 15 amino acids. V lost 1 base, J lost 4 bases, and 8 bases lay in between. The germline V gene has CDR1 MGHRA and CDR2 YSYEKL. The CDR3 coding sequence is TGCGCCAGCAGCCAAGTGTTAGCGGGGGCCAACGTCCTGACTTTC. This gives the protein CASSQVLAGANVLTF.

The rearrangement links TRBV7-9 to TRBJ2-3, with TRBD2 identical over 13 bases. V trimming: 1 base; J trimming: 7 bases; junction bases outside the gene matches: 8. Germline V gene sequence: CDR1 SEHNR, CDR2 FQNEAQ (reference sequence). CDR3 size: 17 residues. Here the CDR3 reads CASSLGETSGGTYTQYF. The CDR3 DNA follows: TGTGCCAGCAGCTTAGGGGAGACTAGCGGGGGGACATATACGCAGTATTTT.

V and J are TRBV2 and TRBJ1-5; D is undetermined. Germline values: CDR1 SNHLY, CDR2 FYNNEI. The CDR3 spans 13 residues. V was cut by 5 bases and J by 3 bases, with 8 bases left in between. CDR3 bases: TGTGCCAGCAGTAGTCAGCACAATCAGCCCCAGCATTTT. The encoded protein is CASSSQHNQPQHF.

The chain is built from TRBV28 and TRBJ2-5, with 7 bases matching TRBD1. The CDR3 runs 16 residues. The V gene's germline CDR1 is MDHEN and CDR2 SYDVKM. J gave up 4 bases and V 4 bases, and 12 bases lay outside the gene matches. CDR3 nucleotides: TGTGCCAGCAGTTCCCCCTACACGACAGGGCGAGAGACCCAGTACTTC. Amino acid sequence: CASSSPYTTGRETQYF.

The rearrangement uses TRBV27 and TRBJ1-4; D gene unclear. Germline CDR1 is MNHEY and CDR2 is SMNVEV (reference sequence). Trimming left V 3 bases short and J 3 bases short, with 8 bases between. The CDR3 runs to 14 residues. In nucleotides, the CDR3 is TGTGCCAGCAGTTTTTATAGGGCTAATGAAAAACTGTTTTTT. Translating gives CASSFYRANEKLFF.

The gene calls are TRBV5-8 and TRBJ1-1; D ambiguous. V lost 2 bases and J lost 1, with 6 bases in between. Germline CDR1 is SGHTS and CDR2 is YDEGEE. This CDR3 has 13 amino acids. The CDR3 bases are TGTGCCAGCAGCTTTTCAGGGAACACTGAAGCTTTCTTT. Protein: CASSFSGNTEAFF.

The rearrangement links TRBV14 to TRBJ1-1; D is unresolved. The CDR3 spans 16 residues. V lost 2 bases and J lost 0, with 13 bases in between. Germline V gives CDR1 SGHDN, CDR2 FVKESK. The CDR3 DNA sequence: TGTGCCAGCAGCCAACTTCACAGCAGTCTGAACACTGAAGCTTTCTTT. This encodes CASSQLHSSLNTEAFF.

This chain links TRBV28 with TRBJ2-1, with a tentative D call TRBD1 (6 bases). CDR1 is MDHEN and CDR2 is SYDVKM in the germline V gene. V was cut by 3 bases and J by 6 bases, with 9 bases left in between. The CDR3 sequence is 13 residues long. DNA for the CDR3: TGTGCCAGCAGTTTGTCACAGGGCAATGAGCAGTTCTTC. It specifies CASSLSQGNEQFF. Supplemented by reference TRBV28 and TRBJ2-1, the full variable domain reads DVKVTQSSRYLVKRTGEKVFLECVQDMDHENMFWYRQDPGLGLRLIYFSYDVKMKEKGDIPEGYSVSREKKERFSLILESASTNQTSMYLCASSLSQGNEQFFGPGTRLTVL.

The chain carries TRBV24-1 and TRBJ2-2; 9 positions agree with TRBD1. The trim removed 5 bases at V and 6 bases at J, leaving 15 bases unmatched. The CDR3 totals 18 residues. The V gene's germline CDR1 is KGHDR and CDR2 SFDVKD. The CDR3 DNA follows: TGTGCCACCAGTGCCGGTAAGAACAGGGGGCTGTCTCCCGGGGAGCTGTTTTTT. Amino acid sequence: CATSAGKNRGLSPGELFF.

The chain employs TRBV7-3 and TRBJ1-6, with D possibly being TRBD1 (5 bases). The CDR3 consists of 13 residues. The V end lost 5 bases, the J end lost 7 bases, and 9 bases lay between the germline ends. Germline values: CDR1 SGHTA, CDR2 FQGTGA. The CDR3, as DNA: TGTGCCAGCAGCGTCGGGGGGAATTCACCCCTCCACTTT. Amino acids: CASSVGGNSPLHF.

This clone showed up just a few times. J is TRBJ2-7 and V is TRBV7-2, with D unresolved. The CDR3 totals 14 residues. Per the germline V gene, CDR1 is SGHTA and CDR2 is FQGNSA. The V gene lost 5 bases and the J gene lost 5 bases, with 16 bases spanning the gap. In DNA form, the CDR3 reads TGTGCCAGCAGCCCTGGCGGCAGAAGGAACGAGCAGTACTTC. Its translation is CASSPGGRRNEQYF.

The chain is built from TRBV7-5 and TRBJ1-3. TRBV7-5 is given as a pseudogene. This CDR3 has 15 residues. The CDR3 nucleotides read TGTGTCAGAAGTCGAGGGCGGCAGTCTGGAAACACCATATATTTT. Translation: CVRSRGRQSGNTIYF.

The count of this clone is one. This rearrangement joins TRBV9 to TRBJ1-6; 9 bases line up with TRBD1. Germline values: CDR1 SGDLS, CDR2 YYNGEE. V was pared by 4 bases and J by 7 bases, with 6 bases of the junction left unmatched. The CDR3 length is 15 residues. Here the CDR3 DNA reads TGTGCCAGCAGCACTGGACAGGGGTCCAATTCACCCCTCCACTTT. Translating gives CASSTGQGSNSPLHF.

The V call is TRBV6-5, the J call TRBJ2-7; tentatively, D is TRBD2 (5 bases). Germline loops: CDR1 MNHEY, CDR2 SVGAGI. The CDR3 consists of 11 residues. With 8 bases removed from V and 3 bases from J, the gap between germline ends came to 8 bases. The CDR3 loop is CASARDYEQYF. The CDR3 nucleotides are TGTGCCAGCGCTCGGGACTACGAGCAGTACTTC.

This clone was found many times. CDR3 sequence (DNA): TGTGCCTGGAGTGCGGGACAGGCCGCTGGAAACACCATATATTTT. Amino acid sequence: CAWSAGQAAGNTIYF. The V call is TRBV30, the J call TRBJ1-3, with 8 bases lining up with TRBD1. The CDR3 contains 15 residues. Germline-derived CDR1 and CDR2 are GTSNPN and SVGIG (reference sequence). Unmatched junction bases numbered 4, after V lost 1 base and J lost 2 bases. The full variable domain, its missing parts supplied by reference TRBV30 and TRBJ1-3, is SQTIHQWPATLVQPVGSPLSLECTVEGTSNPNLYWYRQAAGRGLQLLFYSVGIGQISSEVPQNLSASRPQDRQFILSSKKLLLSDSGFYLCAWSAGQAAGNTIYFGEGSWLTVV.

The chain has TRBV28 and TRBJ1-1; D perhaps matches TRBD1 (5 bases). This CDR3 spans 13 amino acids. The V and J ends lost 6 bases and 1 base respectively, with 9 bases between them. The V gene's germline CDR1 is MDHEN and CDR2 SYDVKM. CDR3 in amino acids: CASSLQGNTEAFF. DNA of the CDR3: TGTGCCAGCAGCCTCCAGGGGAACACTGAAGCTTTCTTT.

The J gene is TRBJ2-1, the V gene TRBV28; D is unresolved. CDR1 and CDR2 (germline): MDHEN, SYDVKM. The CDR3 extends over 12 amino acids. V lost 5 bases and J lost 10, with 12 bases in between. The CDR3 nucleotides are TGTGCCAGCAGTGGCCGAAGCCGCGAGCAGTTCTTC. It codes for CASSGRSREQFF.

V usage is TRBV5-5 and J usage is TRBJ2-7; D unclear. V gave up 0 bases and J gave up 4 bases, with 5 bases separating them. Germline values: CDR1 SGHKS, CDR2 YYEKEE (reference sequence). This CDR3 region has 12 residues. CDR3 residues: CASSLGEYEQYF. The CDR3 bases are TGTGCCAGCAGCTTGGGAGAGTACGAGCAGTACTTC. Supplemented by reference TRBV5-5 and TRBJ2-7, the full variable domain reads DAGVTQSPTHLIKTRGQQVTLRCSPISGHKSVSWYQQVLGQGPQFIFQYYEKEERGRGNFPDRFSARQFPNYSSELNVNALLLGDSALYLCASSLGEYEQYFGPGTRLTVT.

This rearrangement joins TRBV7-9 to TRBJ1-1; tentatively, D is TRBD1 (5 bases). This CDR3 contains 16 residues. V lost 5 bases and J 2 bases, leaving 18 bases between the germline ends. In germline, CDR1 is SEHNR, CDR2 FQNEAQ (reference sequence). The CDR3 loop is CASSISGGNPNTEAFF. CDR3 DNA sequence: TGTGCCAGCAGCATCTCTGGGGGGAACCCTAACACTGAAGCTTTCTTT. Full variable domain (rest looked up from reference TRBV7-9 and TRBJ1-1): DTGVSQNPRHKITKRGQNVTFRCDPISEHNRLYWYRQTLGQGPEFLTYFQNEAQLEKSRLLSDRFSAERPKGSFSTLEIQRTEQGDSAMYLCASSISGGNPNTEAFFGQGTRLTVV.

This clone appeared a single time. The genes are TRBV11-3 and TRBJ2-7, with 11 bases lining up with TRBD1. This CDR3 is built from 15 residues. Germline V lookup: CDR1 SGHNT, CDR2 YENEEA. The V and J ends lost 3 bases and 4 bases, in that order; junction bases with no gene match: 5. The CDR3 region has the DNA TGTGCCAGCAGCTTTACCGGGACAGGGGGGTACGAGCAGTACTTC. Translated: CASSFTGTGGYEQYF.

The chain couples TRBV5-1 to TRBJ2-5; D might be TRBD1 (5 bases). Germline-derived CDR1 and CDR2 are SGHRS and YFSETQ. V lost 4 bases, J lost 0 bases, and 13 bases lay in between. This CDR3 spans 15 amino acids. CDR3 DNA sequence: TGCGCCAGCAGCCGCGGAACAGGTAACCAAGAGACCCAGTACTTC. It encodes CASSRGTGNQETQYF.

V gene TRBV5-5 combines with J gene TRBJ1-4; D is unclear. The V and J ends lost 1 base and 3 bases respectively, with 10 bases between them. Germline loops: CDR1 SGHKS, CDR2 YYEKEE (reference sequence). This CDR3 is 15 amino acids long. DNA of the CDR3: TGTGCCAGCAGCTTGCTTCCGGGCGCTAATGAAAAACTGTTTTTT. Its protein is CASSLLPGANEKLFF. Looking up the rest from reference TRBV5-5 and TRBJ1-4 gives the full variable domain: DAGVTQSPTHLIKTRGQQVTLRCSPISGHKSVSWYQQVLGQGPQFIFQYYEKEERGRGNFPDRFSARQFPNYSSELNVNALLLGDSALYLCASSLLPGANEKLFFGSGTQLSVL.

This chain links TRBV12-3 or TRBV12-4 with TRBJ1-1; D is unresolved. Trimming shortened V by 3 bases and J by 7 bases, and 6 bases separated the two germline ends. The CDR3 extends over 11 amino acids. In nucleotides, the CDR3 is TGTGCCAGCAGTTTTCCGCGTGAAGCTTTCTTT. It codes for CASSFPREAFF.

The chain couples TRBV7-3 to TRBJ2-2; 8 nucleotides line up with TRBD2. The germline V gene has CDR1 SGHTA and CDR2 FQGTGA. With 6 bases clipped from V and 1 base from J, the junction kept 7 bases outside the gene matches. This CDR3 comprises 16 residues. This CDR3 reads CASSSERGWNTGELFF. CDR3 nucleotide sequence: TGTGCCAGCAGTTCGGAGCGGGGGTGGAACACCGGGGAGCTGTTTTTT.

The gene calls are TRBV6-6 and TRBJ1-5, with D possibly matching TRBD1 (5 bases). CDR1 is MNHNY, CDR2 SVGAGI, per germline (reference sequence). Trimming took off 6 bases at V and 1 base at J, with 10 bases between the two ends. This CDR3 contains 14 residues. CDR3 in DNA: TGTGCCAGCAGCCAGGGTTTCAGCAATCAGCCCCAGCATTTT. This codes for CASSQGFSNQPQHF.

The chain recombines TRBV28 with TRBJ2-7, with D unclear. The CDR3 is 15 amino acids. Per germline, CDR1 MDHEN and CDR2 SYDVKM. V lost 1 base, J lost 0 bases, and 10 bases lay in between. This CDR3 reads CASSLSRAGSYEQYF. CDR3 bases: TGTGCCAGCAGTTTATCTCGGGCCGGCTCCTACGAGCAGTACTTC. The variable domain in full, with the rest retrieved from reference TRBV28 and TRBJ2-7, is DVKVTQSSRYLVKRTGEKVFLECVQDMDHENMFWYRQDPGLGLRLIYFSYDVKMKEKGDIPEGYSVSREKKERFSLILESASTNQTSMYLCASSLSRAGSYEQYFGPGTRLTVT.

The gene calls are TRBV6-5 and TRBJ2-7, with D perhaps given as TRBD1 or TRBD2 (5 bases each). Looked up from germline, CDR1 is MNHEY and CDR2 is SVGAGI. V lost 3 bases and J lost 2, with 14 bases in between. This CDR3 comprises 15 residues. The CDR3 bases are TGTGCCAGCAGTTATACCGGGACGGAGACCTACGAGCAGTACTTC. The encoded protein is CASSYTGTETYEQYF.

The chain recombines TRBV11-1 with TRBJ1-2; no definite D call. The CDR3 covers 13 residues. V was cut by 3 bases and J by 4 bases, with 9 bases left in between. CDR1 is SGHAT, CDR2 FQDESV, per germline (reference sequence). CDR3 amino acids: CASSLSTLYGYTF. The CDR3 DNA sequence: TGTGCCAGCAGCTTGTCAACTCTCTATGGCTACACCTTC.

The rearrangement joins TRBV2 to TRBJ2-6; the D gene is possibly TRBD1 (7 bases). Germline CDR1 reads SNHLY; CDR2 reads FYNNEI. V dropped 7 bases and J dropped 0 bases, with 16 bases sitting between them. The CDR3 has 17 amino acids. CDR3 sequence: CASIGGTAFSGANVLTF. As DNA, the CDR3 is TGTGCCAGCATAGGCGGGACAGCCTTCTCTGGGGCCAACGTCCTGACTTTC.